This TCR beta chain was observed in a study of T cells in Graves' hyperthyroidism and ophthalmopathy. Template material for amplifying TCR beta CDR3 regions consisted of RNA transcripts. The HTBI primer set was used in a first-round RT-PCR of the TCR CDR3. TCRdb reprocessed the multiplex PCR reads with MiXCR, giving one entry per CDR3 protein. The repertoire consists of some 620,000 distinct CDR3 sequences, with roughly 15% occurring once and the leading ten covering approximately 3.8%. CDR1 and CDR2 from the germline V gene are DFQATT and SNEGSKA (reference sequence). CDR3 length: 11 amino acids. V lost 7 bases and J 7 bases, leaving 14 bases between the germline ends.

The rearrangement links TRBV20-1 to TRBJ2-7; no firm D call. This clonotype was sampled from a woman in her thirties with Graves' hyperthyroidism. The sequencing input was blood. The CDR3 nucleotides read TGCAGTGTCCTACCCCCGGATGAGCAGTACTTC. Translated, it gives CSVLPPDEQYF.